This T cell receptor beta chain was recorded in a study of T cells in Graves' hyperthyroidism and ophthalmopathy (dated by TCRdb to between 2017 and 2020). With respect to the entire study: Peripheral blood samples were taken at initial diagnosis, before any treatment was given. A discovery cohort of roughly 100 patients, approximately 45 with Graves' ophthalmopathy and more than 55 with stable Graves' hyperthyroidism, was used to find distinguishing TCR V-J signatures. Whether ophthalmopathy could be predicted prospectively was tested in an independent validation cohort made up of roughly 19 hyperthyroidism patients plus 17 patients who later progressed to ophthalmopathy. The roughly 91 discovery patients were randomly split 7:3 into training and test sets. In addition, the study compared T-cell repertoires in thyroid tissue and in blood from six Graves' hyperthyroidism patients. Once sampling was done, hyperthyroidism patients were given methimazole at a starting dose of 30 mg daily, whereas ophthalmopathy patients were given high-dose intravenous methylprednisolone. According to the paper, TCR Vbeta CDR3 sequencing was carried out on 135 peripheral blood samples, which came from over 40 ophthalmopathy, 75 or so hyperthyroidism and roughly 17 progressor patients.

The TCR beta CDR3 regions were amplified from the RNA transcripts. For the first round of RT-PCR on the TCR CDR3, the HTBI primer set was used together with the Qiagen OneStep RT-PCR kit. The libraries were constructed in a second round of multiplex PCR and then size-selected and purified. Sequencing of the libraries was done on an Illumina HiSeq2000 using paired-end 100 bp reads. In the source study's methods: SOAPnuke was used to process the raw data, removing reads that contained adapters or uncalled bases, had a mean Phred below 15, or lacked an exact match to the constant primer or identifier. COPE v1.2.5 was used to merge high-quality paired reads, and clonotypes were defined as unique nucleotide sequences. MiTCR v1.1 was used to align clonotypes to the IMGT TRBV, TRBD and TRBJ reference segments. The analysis included only V-J combinations with a frequency above 0.0001, which together covered 99% to 99.2% of the repertoires. A TCS score was defined as the ratio of F50 (clonal expansion) to E x V (chaos), with BLOSUM62-based TCRdist applied between CDR3 peptides within each V-J. Welch's t-statistics and random forest reduced just over 500 V-J features to fewer than 15, which were used in a naive Bayes classifier (R e1071). In-frame beta chains were kept once TCRdb had trimmed the public reads at Q25 with fastp and called clones with MiXCR. Identical CDR3 proteins give one entry, which carries the most common genes and DNA. The V and J calls were not made by the authors but by TCRdb's processing. This sample is represented by approximately 510,000 distinct CDR3 sequences; more than 20% of them were singletons. The ten largest clones add up to around 27% of the sample.

This clonotype was counted a few times. The antigen it recognizes is unknown. An end of the junction does not agree with germline; a read error may underlie this. Stable Graves' hyperthyroidism was defined as the absence of progression to ophthalmopathy over 18 months of follow-up. Hyperthyroidism patients were aged 18 to 65 years and newly diagnosed, with disease duration of less than 2 months. Any patient with an uncontrolled infection, another autoimmune disease, pregnancy or lactation was excluded. Diagnoses relied on clinical symptoms, serum thyroxine and TRAb, thyroid ultrasound and orbital computed tomography. Ficoll-Paque density gradient centrifugation was used to isolate PBMCs from under 11 ml of fresh peripheral blood. Total RNA was extracted using Trizol reagent, and RNA quality was assessed on an Agilent 2100 Bioanalyzer. The CDR3 goes from the cysteine to the phenylalanine over 19 residues. Only the CDR3 DNA is retained, 57 bases long and in frame from the first base. CDR1 is given as MDHEN and CDR2 as SYDVKM, both from the germline V gene.

What the study reported, not specific to this receptor: In validation, the model predicted progression to ophthalmopathy with approximately 71% sensitivity and approximately 78% specificity, a median of approximately 6.7 months before onset. Sample size was not statistically predetermined, and blinding of investigators to group allocation was not performed. In cross-validation, a model built on a 13 V-J signature told ophthalmopathy apart from stable hyperthyroidism with under 90% sensitivity and around 83% specificity, and in testing the same model reached 80%/75%. Most expanded thyroid clonotypes (frequency above 0.001) were also found in blood, which suggests that blood repertoires may mirror thyroid immune responses.

This sequence was found in a man aged 18 to 30 with Graves' hyperthyroidism. The sequenced material came from blood. In this chain, TRBV28 is recombined with TRBJ1-1; a tentative D call is TRBD1 (5 bases match). The CDR3 loop reads CASTLSYLRTSIEDTDAFF. The DNA reads as follows: TGTGCCAGCACTCTCTCATATCTCAGGACAAGTATCGAGGACACTGATGCTTTCTTT.